Reported below is one TCR beta chain. The data belong to a study of blood T cell repertoires in COVID-19. The data were produced by immunoSEQ multiplex PCR, yet TCRdb's version contains in-frame clones alone and is incomplete. The sample gives roughly 190,000 clones, about 83% of which show up once; 4.5% to 6% is in the top ten. Specimen: peripheral blood. This receptor was identified in a woman aged 70-85 years with active or convalescent COVID-19.

As DNA, the CDR3 is TGTGCCAGCTCACCACAATCCGGGTTTGAAGATGGCTACACCTTC. Amino acid sequence: CASSPQSGFEDGYTF. The V and J genes are TRBV18 and TRBJ1-2, with unresolved D. CDR3 size: 15 residues. From germline, CDR1 is KGHSH and CDR2 LQKENI. With 1 base removed from V and 6 bases from J, the gap between germline ends came to 15 bases.